The rows below give T cell receptor beta chains drawn from one sample of a study of Ad26.COV2.S vaccination and SARS-CoV-2 variants. Produced via immunoSEQ multiplex PCR; TCRdb's table is partial and in-frame only. The profile shows roughly 320,000 clones, roughly 87% of them singletons. The source was peripheral blood, collected in a trial of Ad26.COV2.S vaccine versus placebo. Receptors were obtained from a person aged 18-60 years who received the Ad26.COV2.S COVID-19 vaccine or a placebo. CDR3s include the opening cysteine and the closing phenylalanine or tryptophan. D genes are given only for firm matches. Size tells how often a clone was seen (once, few, many) or the class of an expanded clone, and some rows leave it out.

NA	TRBV7-9	NA	TRBJ1-1	TGTGCCAGCAGCTTCCAGGGACACACCACTGAAGCTTTCTTT	CASSFQGHTTEAFF
NA	TRBV10-3	NA	TRBJ2-5	TGTGCCATCAGGGCGACAGTCCAAGAGACCCAGTACTTC	CAIRATVQETQYF
NA	TRBV19	few	TRBJ1-1	TGTGCCAGTTCCCCCCGCGGGCAGGGGAACACTGAAGCTTTCTTT	CASSPRGQGNTEAFF
NA	TRBV20-1	few	TRBJ1-1	TGCAGTGCTAGTGCGCCGGCGGACACTGAAGCTTTCTTT	CSASAPADTEAFF
NA	TRBV24-1	few	TRBJ1-5	TGTGCCACCAGTGGGGGAGTCTATCAGCCCCAGCATTTT	CATSGGVYQPQHF
NA	TRBV4-1	NA	TRBJ2-1	TGCGCCAGCAGCCACAGCAATGAGCAGTTCTTC	CASSHSNEQFF
NA	TRBV14	once	TRBJ1-1	TGTGCCAGCAGCCAAGCAGGGGTTATTGAAGCTTTCTTT	CASSQAGVIEAFF
NA	TRBV30	NA	TRBJ2-1	TGTGCCTGGAGTCAGATTGGGGGACGGGAGCAGTTCTTC	CAWSQIGGREQFF
NA	TRBV6-5	NA	TRBJ1-4	TGTGCCAGCAGTTACGGTCAGGCAGGGGTGAAAAAACTGTTTTTT	CASSYGQAGVKKLFF
NA	TRBV2	NA	TRBJ2-3	TGTGCCAGCACCCCAACCGCGGGTACGCAGTATTTT	CASTPTAGTQYF
NA	TRBV2	NA	TRBJ2-2	TGTGCCAGCAGTGGACTTCAGAACACCGGGGAGCTGTTTTTT	CASSGLQNTGELFF
NA	TRBV9	NA	TRBJ2-3	TGTGCCAGCAGCGTAGACGGGGACTTCCCCACAGATACGCAGTATTTT	CASSVDGDFPTDTQYF
NA	TRBV5-1	NA	TRBJ2-7	TGCGCCAGCAGCTTGGAGGCCGGGCATCGCTACGAGCAGTACTTC	CASSLEAGHRYEQYF
NA	TRBV5-1	once	TRBJ2-7	TGCGCCAGCAGCTGGGACGGAGGCTACGAGCAGTACTTC	CASSWDGGYEQYF
NA	TRBV13	NA	TRBJ2-1	TGTGCCAGCAGCTCCAACAGGGCCCATGAGCAGTTCTTC	CASSSNRAHEQFF
NA	TRBV9	NA	TRBJ2-5	TGTGCCAGCAGCTTAAGTTGGGGGAAAGAGACCCAGTACTTC	CASSLSWGKETQYF
TRBD1	TRBV6-5	NA	TRBJ2-7	TGTGCCACCAACGAGGGGGCCTCCTACGAGCAGTACTTC	CATNEGASYEQYF
TRBD2	TRBV29-1	NA	TRBJ2-2	TGCAGCGTGGGGACTAGCGGGGGATTCTTTGGCACCGGGGAGCTGTTTTTT	CSVGTSGGFFGTGELFF
TRBD1	TRBV7-9	NA	TRBJ1-5	TGTGCCAGCAGCCCCGGGACAGGGAGCCGGAGCAATCAGCCCCAGCATTTT	CASSPGTGSRSNQPQHF
NA	TRBV10-3	NA	TRBJ1-1	TGTGCCACCCTTGGGGGTATGAACACTGAAGCTTTCTTT	CATLGGMNTEAFF
TRBD1	TRBV29-1	once	TRBJ1-1	TGCAGCGTCAGCCGGACAGGGGAGAACACTGAAGCTTTCTTT	CSVSRTGENTEAFF
TRBD1	TRBV5-1	NA	TRBJ2-7	TGCGCCAGCAGCTTTGGGGACAGCTACGAGCAGTACTTC	CASSFGDSYEQYF
NA	TRBV13	NA	TRBJ1-1	TGTGCCAGCAGCTCACGCAGGACGGGGGCTGGGACTGAAGCTTTCTTT	CASSSRRTGAGTEAFF
TRBD1	TRBV6-1	NA	TRBJ1-1	TGTGCCAGCAGTGATGCGGGACAGACGGTGAACACTGAAGCTTTCTTT	CASSDAGQTVNTEAFF
NA	TRBV19	NA	TRBJ2-7	TGTGCCAGTAGTATAGATGCATACGAGCAGTACTTC	CASSIDAYEQYF
NA	TRBV19	NA	TRBJ2-7	TGTGCCAGTAGTCCAAGGGGGGCAGGGTATTTCTACGAGCAGTACTTC	CASSPRGAGYFYEQYF
NA	TRBV10-3	NA	TRBJ1-6	TGTGCCACCACGTCTGGCTATAATTCACCCCTCCACTTT	CATTSGYNSPLHF